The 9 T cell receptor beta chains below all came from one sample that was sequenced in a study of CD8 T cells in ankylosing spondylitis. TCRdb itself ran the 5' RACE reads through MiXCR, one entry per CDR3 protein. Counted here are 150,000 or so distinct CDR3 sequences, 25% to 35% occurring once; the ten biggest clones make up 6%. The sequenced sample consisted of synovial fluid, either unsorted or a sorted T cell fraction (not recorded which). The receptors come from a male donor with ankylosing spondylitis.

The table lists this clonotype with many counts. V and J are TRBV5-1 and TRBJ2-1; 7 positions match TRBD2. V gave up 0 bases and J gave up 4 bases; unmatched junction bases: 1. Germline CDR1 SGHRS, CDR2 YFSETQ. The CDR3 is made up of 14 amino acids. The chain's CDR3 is CASSLGTSYNEQFF. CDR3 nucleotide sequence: TGCGCCAGCAGCTTGGGGACTAGTTACAATGAGCAGTTCTTC. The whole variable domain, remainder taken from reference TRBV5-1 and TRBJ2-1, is KAGVTQTPRYLIKTRGQQVTLSCSPISGHRSVSWYQQTPGQGLQFLFEYFSETQRNKGNFPGRFSGRQFSNSRSEMNVSTLELGDSALYLCASSLGTSYNEQFFGPGTRLTVL.

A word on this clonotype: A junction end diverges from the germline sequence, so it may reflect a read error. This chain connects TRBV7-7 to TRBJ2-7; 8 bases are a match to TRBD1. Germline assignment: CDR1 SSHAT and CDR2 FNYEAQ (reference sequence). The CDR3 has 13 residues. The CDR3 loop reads CASSRGTGYEQYF. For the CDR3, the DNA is TGTGCTAGCAGCCGAGGGACAGGCTACGAGCAGTACTTC.

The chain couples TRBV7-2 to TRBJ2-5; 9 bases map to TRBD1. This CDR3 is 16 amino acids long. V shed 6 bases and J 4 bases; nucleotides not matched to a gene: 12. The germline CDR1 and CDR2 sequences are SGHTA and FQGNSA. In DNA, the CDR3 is TGTGCCAGCAGTCGCGGGGGTACAGGGGGCCGAGAGACCCAGTACTTC. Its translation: CASSRGGTGGRETQYF.

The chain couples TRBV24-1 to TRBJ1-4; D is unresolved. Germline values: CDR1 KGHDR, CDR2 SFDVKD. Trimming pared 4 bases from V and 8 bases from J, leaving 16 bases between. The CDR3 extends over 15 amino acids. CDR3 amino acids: CATSDHRPVREKLFF. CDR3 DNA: TGTGCCACCAGTGACCACCGTCCAGTTAGAGAAAAACTGTTTTTT.

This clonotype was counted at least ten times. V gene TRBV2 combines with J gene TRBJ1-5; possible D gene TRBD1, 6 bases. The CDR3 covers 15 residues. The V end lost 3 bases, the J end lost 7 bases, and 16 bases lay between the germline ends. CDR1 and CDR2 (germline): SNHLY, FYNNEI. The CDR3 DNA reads TGTGCCAGCAGTGAGAGGCAGGGGATATACCAGCCCCAGCATTTT. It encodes CASSERQGIYQPQHF.

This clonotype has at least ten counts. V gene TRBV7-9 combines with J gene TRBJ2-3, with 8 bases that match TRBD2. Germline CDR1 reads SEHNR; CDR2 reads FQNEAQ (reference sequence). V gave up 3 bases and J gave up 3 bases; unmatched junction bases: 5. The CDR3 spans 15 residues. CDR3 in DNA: TGTGCCAGCAGCTTTTGGGAGCGGGAGACAGATACGCAGTATTTT. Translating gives CASSFWERETDTQYF.

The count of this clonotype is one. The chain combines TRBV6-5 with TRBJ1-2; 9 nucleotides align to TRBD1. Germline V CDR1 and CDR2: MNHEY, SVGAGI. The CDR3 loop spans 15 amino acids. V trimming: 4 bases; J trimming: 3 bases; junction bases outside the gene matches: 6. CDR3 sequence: CASSSTGGTDYGYTF. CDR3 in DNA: TGTGCCAGCAGTTCAACAGGGGGCACAGACTATGGCTACACCTTC.

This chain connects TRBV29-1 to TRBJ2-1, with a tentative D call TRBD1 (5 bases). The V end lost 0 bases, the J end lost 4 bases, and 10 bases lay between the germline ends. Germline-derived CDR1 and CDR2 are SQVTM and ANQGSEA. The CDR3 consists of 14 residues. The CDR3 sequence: CSVEERTSYNEQFF. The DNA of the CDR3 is TGCAGCGTTGAAGAGAGGACAAGTTACAATGAGCAGTTCTTC.

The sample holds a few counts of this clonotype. As DNA, the CDR3 is TGTGCCAGCAGCTTAGCGGGGGGTGTCAATGAGCAGTTCTTC. Encoded protein: CASSLAGGVNEQFF. V usage is TRBV7-3 and J usage is TRBJ2-1; 8 bases are a match to TRBD2. CDR3 size: 14 residues. Germline values: CDR1 SGHTA, CDR2 FQGTGA. J lost 6 bases, V lost 2 bases, and 3 bases had no gene match.